Listed below are T cell receptor beta chains from one sample, sequenced in a study of response to subunit inactivated influenza vaccine. TCRdb re-called the RT-PCR reads with MiXCR, one entry per CDR3 protein. The sample has around 320,000 distinct CDR3 sequences; around 20% are singletons. This material consisted of PBMCs from blood, taken about 20 months after vaccination. These receptors were obtained from a man aged 45 to 70 who received an inactivated influenza vaccine. Both conserved end residues are part of each CDR3. The D gene is left open where the match is weak. Only part of the rows carry a size: once, few, many, or a class if the clone is expanded.

v_gene	abundance	j_gene	d_gene	CDR3nt	CDR3aa
TRBV9	-	TRBJ1-1	-	TGTGCCAGCAGCTCTCGCCCCTTCACTGAAGCTTTCTTT	CASSSRPFTEAFF
TRBV29-1	-	TRBJ2-1	TRBD2	TGCAGCGTACCAAAATCGGGTGGACTAGCCAAAACCAATGAGCAGTTCTTC	CSVPKSGGLAKTNEQFF
TRBV5-4	-	TRBJ2-5	TRBD2	TGTGCCAGCAGCATGGGACTAGCGGAAGAGACCCAGTACTTC	CASSMGLAEETQYF
TRBV29-1	-	TRBJ2-3	-	TGCAGCGTTGGAGAATCGGGCCAAAGCACAGATACGCAGTATTTT	CSVGESGQSTDTQYF
TRBV11-2	-	TRBJ2-2	-	TGTGCCAGCAGCGCAGCGCATCAGGACACCGGGGAGCTGTTTTTT	CASSAAHQDTGELFF
TRBV19	-	TRBJ2-3	-	TGTGCCAGTAGTATAGGGAAATGGACAGATACGCAGTATTTT	CASSIGKWTDTQYF
TRBV3-1	few	TRBJ1-6	-	TGTGCCAGCAGCCCAATCGGGGATAATTCACCCCTCCACTTT	CASSPIGDNSPLHF
TRBV11-1	few	TRBJ1-2	-	TGTGCCAGCAGTCGAAACAGCCGCGGCTACACCTTC	CASSRNSRGYTF
TRBV20-1	few	TRBJ1-5	-	TGCAGTGCTAGTACAGGGCCTTATAGCAATCAGCCCCAGCATTTT	CSASTGPYSNQPQHF
TRBV29-1	few	TRBJ1-1	-	TGCAGCGTTGGTGTACAGCGATTAGCTTTCTTT	CSVGVQRLAFF
TRBV20-1	many	TRBJ1-1	-	TGCAGTGCGATCCACGGGGAGGCTGAAGCTTTCTTT	CSAIHGEAEAFF
TRBV11-2	-	TRBJ2-1	TRBD1	TGTGCCAGCAGCTTGTCCGGGACAGCGTTAAATCATGAGCAGTTCTTC	CASSLSGTALNHEQFF
TRBV28	many	TRBJ1-1	TRBD1	TGTGCCAGCAGGGGGGACAGGGGGCCGGCTGAAGCTTTCTTT	CASRGDRGPAEAFF
TRBV23-1	-	TRBJ1-5	TRBD1	TGCGCCAGCAGTCAATGCGACAGGGATAGCAATCAGCCCCAGCATTTT	CASSQCDRDSNQPQHF
TRBV20-1	many	TRBJ1-6	-	TGCAGTGCAAACCGGGACATCAATTCACCCCTCCACTTT	CSANRDINSPLHF
TRBV7-9	-	TRBJ2-2	-	TGTGCCAGCAGCTTAGCGATCACTCTCGAGCGAAGGGGGGAGCTGTTTTTT	CASSLAITLERRGELFF
TRBV20-1	few	TRBJ2-2	-	TGCAGTGCTCTCGGGACCCAGGAGAACACCGGGGAGCTGTTTTTT	CSALGTQENTGELFF
TRBV7-6	-	TRBJ2-2	-	TGTGCCAGCAGCTTAGGGACTCCTGGGACCGGGGAGCTGTTTTTT	CASSLGTPGTGELFF
TRBV11-3	few	TRBJ1-1	-	TGTGCCAGCAGCTTGGACAGTTCCCTGAACACTGAAGCTTTCTTT	CASSLDSSLNTEAFF
TRBV6-5	few	TRBJ1-2	-	TGTGCCAGCAGTTACTCGAGAAAGATTAACTATGGCTACACCTTC	CASSYSRKINYGYTF
TRBV20-1	-	TRBJ1-2	TRBD1	TGCAGTGCTACGGGAGGGACAGACTATGGCTACACCTTC	CSATGGTDYGYTF
TRBV12-3/TRBV12-4	many	TRBJ2-1	TRBD2	TGTGCCAGCAGTTTGCCTTTCGGGGAGCGGGGGATTACCAATGAGCAGTTCTTC	CASSLPFGERGITNEQFF
TRBV4-2	few	TRBJ1-4	-	TGTGCCAGCAGCCAAGATTGGGGCGAAAAACTGTTTTTT	CASSQDWGEKLFF
TRBV5-1	few	TRBJ2-2	-	TGCGCCAGCAGCTTCGGCAGTGAAGGGGAGCTGTTTTTT	CASSFGSEGELFF
TRBV25-1	-	TRBJ2-7	-	TGTGCCAGCAGTGTTGGCCGTAACGAGCAGTACTTC	CASSVGRNEQYF
TRBV7-9	-	TRBJ2-5	-	TGTGCCAGCAGCTTAGCGCGCGGGATACAAGAGACCCAGTACTTC	CASSLARGIQETQYF
TRBV3-1	-	TRBJ2-5	-	TGTGCCAGCAGCCAAGATCGAGAGACCCAGTACTTC	CASSQDRETQYF
TRBV27	-	TRBJ1-2	-	TGTGCCAGCAGTTTATCTGGACTCCTTAACTATGGCTACACCTTC	CASSLSGLLNYGYTF
TRBV12-3/TRBV12-4	once	TRBJ2-5	TRBD1	TGTGCCAGCAGTGGCGGACAGGGGTTTGAGGCCCAGTACTTC	CASSGGQGFEAQYF
TRBV29-1	few	TRBJ2-7	-	TGCAGCGTTGGTTCCGCTTCCTACGAGCAGTACTTC	CSVGSASYEQYF
TRBV7-9	many	TRBJ1-5	TRBD1	TGTGCCAGCAGCTCCACAGGGGGCTTGGGCAATCAGCCCCAGCATTTT	CASSSTGGLGNQPQHF
TRBV6-2/TRBV6-3	few	TRBJ1-5	-	TGTGCCAGCAGAACCCCCGGTCAGCCCCAGCATTTT	CASRTPGQPQHF
TRBV5-1	few	TRBJ2-1	-	TGCGCCAGCAGCTTGAGTGCCTACAATGAGCAGTTCTTC	CASSLSAYNEQFF
TRBV14	-	TRBJ2-1	-	TGTGCCAGCAGCCAAGCGGGGAATGAGCAGTTCTTC	CASSQAGNEQFF
TRBV7-9	-	TRBJ2-5	-	TGTGCCAGCAGCTCTGGGTTCGGGACCCAGTACTTC	CASSSGFGTQYF
TRBV12-3/TRBV12-4	few	TRBJ1-4	-	TGTGCCAGCAGCCTAAGGGGACTCGGTGAAAAACTGTTTTTT	CASSLRGLGEKLFF
TRBV7-3	-	TRBJ2-7	-	TGTGCCAGCAGCCTAGGGGGATCATCGGACGAGCAGTACTTC	CASSLGGSSDEQYF
TRBV28	-	TRBJ2-3	-	TGTGCCAGCAGCTCCGGAGCGGGACAGAACACAGATACGCAGTATTTT	CASSSGAGQNTDTQYF
TRBV29-1	few	TRBJ2-7	-	TGCAGCGTTGGAGGCAGTACCTACGAGCAGTACTTC	CSVGGSTYEQYF
TRBV7-9	many	TRBJ1-5	TRBD1	TGTGCCAGCAGCTTAGGGACAGGGAGTCAGCCCCAGCATTTT	CASSLGTGSQPQHF
TRBV13	-	TRBJ2-1	TRBD2	TGTGCCAGCAGCTTAGCGGTGGGTCTTGCGGGAGAGGTGAATGAGCAGTTCTTC	CASSLAVGLAGEVNEQFF
TRBV12-3/TRBV12-4	-	TRBJ1-5	TRBD1	TGTGCCAGCAGTCAACAGGGGGCCAATCAGCCCCAGCATTTT	CASSQQGANQPQHF
TRBV6-5	-	TRBJ2-2	-	TGTGCCAGCAGTTACGGCCAGGGAAACGGGGAGCTGTTTTTT	CASSYGQGNGELFF
TRBV7-9	-	TRBJ1-5	-	TGTGCCAGCAGCCTATCGGGGTGGGGAGTCAATCAGCCCCAGCATTTT	CASSLSGWGVNQPQHF
TRBV3-1	few	TRBJ1-5	-	TGTGCCAGCAGCCAAAGTGTCAGGTCCGGTGGGTCCCAGCATTTT	CASSQSVRSGGSQHF
TRBV29-1	-	TRBJ1-6	TRBD1	TGCAGCGTCCTGACAGGGAATTCACCCCTCCACTTT	CSVLTGNSPLHF
TRBV10-3	-	TRBJ1-2	-	TGTGCCATCAGTCGGGACGGAGATTTGGGCTACACCTTC	CAISRDGDLGYTF
TRBV20-1	few	TRBJ1-6	-	TGCAGTGCAGAACGAGTTGGAGACAGTGGCAATTCACCCCTCCACTTT	CSAERVGDSGNSPLHF
TRBV23-1	few	TRBJ1-2	-	TGCGCCAGCAGTCAATCCTACGATGGCTACACCTTC	CASSQSYDGYTF
TRBV29-1	-	TRBJ1-2	-	TGCAGCGTTGAAGAGAACGGGGGGCTAGGTGGCTACACCTTC	CSVEENGGLGGYTF
TRBV19	-	TRBJ1-1	-	TGTGCCAGTAGGCCCAGACAGATGAACACTGAAGCTTTCTTT	CASRPRQMNTEAFF
TRBV4-3	few	TRBJ1-5	-	TGCGCCAGCAGCCAAGGACGGAGGGATCAGCCCCAGCATTTT	CASSQGRRDQPQHF
TRBV5-1	many	TRBJ1-6	TRBD1	TGCGCCAGCAGCTTGGATACAGGGGGCCTCACACCCCTCCACTTT	CASSLDTGGLTPLHF
TRBV5-5	-	TRBJ1-4	-	TGTGCCAGCAGCCAGCAGATTAATGAAAAACTGTTTTTT	CASSQQINEKLFF
TRBV12-3/TRBV12-4	-	TRBJ1-2	-	TGTGCCAGCGGCGGACAGAATAACTATGGCTACACCTTC	CASGGQNNYGYTF
TRBV15	-	TRBJ1-5	-	TGTGCCACCAGCAGGGACGGTCGGAATCAGCCCCAGCATTTT	CATSRDGRNQPQHF
TRBV3-1	-	TRBJ2-2	-	TGTGCCAGCAGCCCCCGCGAGGGAGGTGGCGGGGAGCTGTTTTTT	CASSPREGGGGELFF
TRBV29-1	many	TRBJ2-1	TRBD2	TGCAGCGTTGAAACGGGACTAGCCAACTCCTACAATGAGCAGTTCTTC	CSVETGLANSYNEQFF
TRBV12-3/TRBV12-4	-	TRBJ2-2	-	TGTGCCAGCGGCCGTGTGACAACCGGGGAGCTGTTTTTT	CASGRVTTGELFF
TRBV12-3/TRBV12-4	few	TRBJ1-6	-	TGTGCCAGCAGTGCACGGACAGACTATAATTCACCCCTCCACTTT	CASSARTDYNSPLHF